The 18 T cell receptor beta chains below all came from one sample that was sequenced in a study of shared clonotypes between healthy human individuals. Produced via immunoSEQ multiplex PCR; TCRdb's table is partial and in-frame only. The table lists fewer than 1.8 million clones, approximately 98.5% of them singletons. Sequenced sample: naive CD4+ T cells sorted from blood. Subset defined: CD45RA+ positively selected. All receptors come from a man aged 25 to 40 in good health.

The chain uses TRBV4-3 and TRBJ2-7, with D perhaps assigned TRBD1 or TRBD2 (5 bases each). The ends were cut back, 4 bases at V and 2 bases at J, with 9 bases in the middle. Germline V CDR1 and CDR2: LGHNA, YSLEER. The CDR3 consists of 13 residues. CDR3 region: CASSPGPTYEQYF. CDR3 nucleotides: TGCGCCAGCAGCCCGGGACCGACCTACGAGCAGTACTTC.

This sequence joins TRBV28 and TRBJ1-5; D might be TRBD1 (6 bases). In germline, CDR1 is MDHEN, CDR2 SYDVKM. This CDR3 has 14 amino acids. V dropped 5 bases and J dropped 1 base, with 9 bases sitting between them. The CDR3 protein is CASSARGSNQPQHF. CDR3 in DNA: TGTGCCAGCAGTGCCAGGGGAAGCAATCAGCCCCAGCATTTT.

The chain is built from TRBV19 and TRBJ1-3; 8 bases line up with TRBD1. The germline V gene has CDR1 LNHDA and CDR2 SQIVND (reference sequence). V was pared by 6 bases and J by 0 bases, with 7 bases of the junction left unmatched. This CDR3 is built from 16 residues. For the CDR3, the DNA is TGTGCCAGTAGCCGCGGGACAGGCTTCTCTGGAAACACCATATATTTT. This sequence encodes CASSRGTGFSGNTIYF. The entire variable domain, with the rest obtained from reference TRBV19 and TRBJ1-3, is as follows: DGGITQSPKYLFRKEGQNVTLSCEQNLNHDAMYWYRQDPGQGLRLIYYSQIVNDFQKGDIAEGYSVSREKKESFPLTVTSAQKNPTAFYLCASSRGTGFSGNTIYFGEGSWLTVV.

The gene calls are TRBV28 and TRBJ2-7; D is unresolved. The CDR3 length is 13 residues. Per germline, CDR1 MDHEN and CDR2 SYDVKM. The ends were cut back, 2 bases at V and 4 bases at J, with 9 bases in the middle. CDR3 sequence reads: CASSLINIYEQYF. CDR3 coding DNA: TGTGCCAGCAGTTTAATCAATATATACGAGCAGTACTTC.

V usage is TRBV6-5 and J usage is TRBJ1-2; 9 bases line up with TRBD1. Trimming took 4 bases from V and 14 from J; bases not matched to a gene: 17. The CDR3 runs 15 residues. The germline gives CDR1 MNHEY, CDR2 SVGAGI. CDR3 sequence: CASSFEPGQGRLSTF. The CDR3 nucleotides are TGTGCCAGCAGTTTCGAACCGGGACAGGGTCGGTTAAGTACCTTC.

The rearrangement links TRBV27 to TRBJ2-5; D perhaps matches TRBD1 (6 bases). Trimming cost V 5 bases and J 0 bases, with 19 bases left between them. The CDR3 contains 17 residues. CDR1 and CDR2 from the germline V gene are MNHEY and SMNVEV (reference sequence). In DNA, the CDR3 is TGTGCCAGCAGTCCTAAGCGGACAGCTAAGTACCAAGAGACCCAGTACTTC. It specifies CASSPKRTAKYQETQYF.

Of note for this clone: The sample carries other DNA sequences with the same CDR3. J is TRBJ1-5 and V is TRBV30, with D possibly being TRBD1 (5 bases). The CDR3 is 13 amino acids. V shed 5 bases and J shed 4 bases, with 12 bases lying between them. The germline CDR1 and CDR2 sequences are GTSNPN and SVGIG (reference sequence). CDR3: CAWAGGVNQPQHF. The CDR3 region has the DNA TGTGCCTGGGCCGGGGGTGTAAATCAGCCCCAGCATTTT.

The chain is built from TRBV7-8 and TRBJ2-1; D is undetermined. CDR1 is SGHVS, CDR2 FQNEAQ, per germline. This CDR3 region has 18 residues. Trimming stripped 2 bases from V and 7 bases from J, with 24 bases between. The CDR3 is CASSLINLRISVDNEQFF. The CDR3 DNA follows: TGTGCCAGCAGCTTAATCAACTTACGGATTTCGGTTGATAATGAGCAGTTCTTC. The complete variable domain, with remaining parts taken from reference TRBV7-8 and TRBJ2-1, reads GAGVSQSPRYKVAKRGQDVALRCDPISGHVSLFWYQQALGQGPEFLTYFQNEAQLDKSGLPSDRFFAERPEGSVSTLKIQRTQQEDSAVYLCASSLINLRISVDNEQFFGPGTRLTVL.

This chain links TRBV7-7 with TRBJ2-5; the match to TRBD1 covers 7 bases. The CDR3 extends over 14 amino acids. Per germline, CDR1 SSHAT and CDR2 FNYEAQ (reference sequence). Unmatched junction bases numbered 4, after V lost 3 bases and J lost 3 bases. The CDR3 DNA is TGTGCCAGCAGCTTCCGGACAGGAGAAGAGACCCAGTACTTC. Protein: CASSFRTGEETQYF.

V and J are TRBV11-3 and TRBJ2-2; D not resolved. This CDR3 is 13 amino acids long. CDR1 and CDR2 (germline): SGHNT, YENEEA. V gave up 5 bases and J gave up 4 bases, with 8 bases separating them. The CDR3 is CASSREFTGELFF. The CDR3, as DNA: TGTGCCAGCAGCCGCGAGTTCACCGGGGAGCTGTTTTTT.

This CDR3 is CASSFGSAWTPQRGSYEQYF. DNA of the CDR3: TGTGCCAGCAGCTTCGGTTCAGCCTGGACGCCTCAACGCGGGAGCTACGAGCAGTACTTC. V gene TRBV5-4 combines with J gene TRBJ2-7; 7 bases map to TRBD2. The CDR3 covers 20 residues. Germline V gives CDR1 SGHNT, CDR2 YYREEE (reference sequence). The trim removed 2 bases at V and 3 bases at J, leaving 23 bases unmatched.

V usage is TRBV6-5 and J usage is TRBJ1-2; possible D gene TRBD1, 5 bases. V lost 6 bases, J lost 3 bases, and 11 bases lay in between. From germline, CDR1 is MNHEY and CDR2 SVGAGI. The CDR3 is 13 amino acids. The CDR3 loop is CASSPARDYGYTF. As DNA, the CDR3 is TGTGCCAGCAGCCCCGCCAGGGACTATGGCTACACCTTC.

The genes are TRBV29-1 and TRBJ2-1; 9 positions agree with TRBD2. V shed 4 bases and J 8 bases; nucleotides not matched to a gene: 9. Germline-derived CDR1 and CDR2 are SQVTM and ANQGSEA. The CDR3 sequence is 14 residues long. The CDR3 sequence: CSVGGLAGIYEQFF. CDR3 nucleotide sequence: TGCAGCGTTGGAGGGCTAGCGGGAATCTATGAGCAGTTCTTC.

J is TRBJ2-5 and V is TRBV10-2, with 7 nucleotides matching TRBD2. The junction had 10 bases not matched to a gene; V was cut back by 1 base and J by 2 bases. CDR1 and CDR2 (germline): WSHSY, SAAADI. The CDR3 runs to 17 residues. The CDR3 spells CASSEYGMKRGQETQYF. The CDR3 DNA sequence: TGCGCCAGCAGTGAGTACGGTATGAAGCGGGGACAAGAGACCCAGTACTTC.

The V call is TRBV5-1, the J call TRBJ2-5; no firm D call. The germline V and J ends were trimmed by 4 bases and 0 bases, with 10 bases remaining between them. The CDR3 spans 14 residues. Germline V gene lookup returns CDR1 SGHRS and CDR2 YFSETQ. DNA for the CDR3: TGCGCCAGCAGCCCTATCGTCAACCAAGAGACCCAGTACTTC. Amino acids: CASSPIVNQETQYF.

The genes are TRBV10-3 and TRBJ2-1; TRBD2 matches 7 bases. This CDR3 region has 16 residues. Germline V gene lookup returns CDR1 ENHRY and CDR2 SYGVKD. Losses at the gene ends were 0 bases for V and 7 bases for J; bases not matched to a gene: 9. The CDR3 nucleotides are TGTGCCATCAGTGAGTCCGGGGGGACCGGCCATAATGAGCAGTTCTTC. Translated, it gives CAISESGGTGHNEQFF.

This chain links TRBV5-4 with TRBJ2-7, with D unresolved. Trimming took 4 bases from V and 0 from J, leaving 8 bases between them. Germline lookup yields CDR1 SGHNT and CDR2 YYREEE (reference sequence). The CDR3 consists of 13 residues. The CDR3 spells CASSPKSSYEQYF. CDR3 sequence (DNA): TGTGCCAGCAGCCCCAAGAGCTCCTACGAGCAGTACTTC.

This chain connects TRBV21-1 to TRBJ2-5; the D call TRBD1 from the table was never checked on the DNA. TRBV21-1 is shown as a pseudogene. The CDR3 is 16 residues long. The CDR3 reads CASSQRDRDCQETQYF. The DNA for the CDR3 is TGTGCCAGCAGCCAGCGTGACAGGGATTGCCAAGAGACCCAGTACTTC.